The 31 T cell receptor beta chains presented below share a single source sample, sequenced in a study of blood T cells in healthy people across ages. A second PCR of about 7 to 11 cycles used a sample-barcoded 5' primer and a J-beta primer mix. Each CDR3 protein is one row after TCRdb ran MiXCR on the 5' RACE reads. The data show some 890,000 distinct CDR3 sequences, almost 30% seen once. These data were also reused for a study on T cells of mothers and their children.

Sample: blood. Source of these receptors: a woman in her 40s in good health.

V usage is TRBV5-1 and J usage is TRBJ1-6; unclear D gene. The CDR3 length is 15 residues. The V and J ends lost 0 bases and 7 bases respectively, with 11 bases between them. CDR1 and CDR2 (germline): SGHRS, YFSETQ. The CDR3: CASSLEARTNSPLHF. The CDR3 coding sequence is TGCGCCAGCAGCTTGGAAGCCAGGACCAATTCACCCCTCCACTTT.

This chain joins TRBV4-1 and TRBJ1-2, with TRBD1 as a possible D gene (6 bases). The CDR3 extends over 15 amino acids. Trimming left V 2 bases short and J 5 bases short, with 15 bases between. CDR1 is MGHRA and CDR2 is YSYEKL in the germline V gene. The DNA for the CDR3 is TGCGCCAGCAGCCAACTCGCCGGGGGCCCATATGGCTACACCTTC. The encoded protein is CASSQLAGGPYGYTF.

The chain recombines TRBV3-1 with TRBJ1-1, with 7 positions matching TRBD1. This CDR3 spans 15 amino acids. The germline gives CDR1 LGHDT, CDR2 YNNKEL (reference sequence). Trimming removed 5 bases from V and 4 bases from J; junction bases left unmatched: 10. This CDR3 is CASSVGGGAGTEAFF. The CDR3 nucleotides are TGTGCCAGCAGCGTAGGAGGGGGCGCTGGCACTGAAGCTTTCTTT.

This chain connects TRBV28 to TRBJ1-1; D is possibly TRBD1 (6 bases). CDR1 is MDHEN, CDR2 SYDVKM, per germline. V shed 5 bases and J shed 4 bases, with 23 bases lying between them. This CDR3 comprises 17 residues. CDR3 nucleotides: TGTGCCAGCAGTCTACAGACGGGGGCGCTGGAACTCACTGAAGCTTTCTTT. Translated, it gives CASSLQTGALELTEAFF.

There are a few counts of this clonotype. The chain's CDR3 is CASSFPGPQYF. The CDR3 DNA reads TGTGCCAGCAGTTTCCCGGGCCCACAGTACTTC. The chain is built from TRBV28 and TRBJ2-7; no definite D call. This CDR3 has 11 amino acids. V lost 3 bases and J lost 10, with 10 bases in between. Per germline, CDR1 MDHEN and CDR2 SYDVKM.

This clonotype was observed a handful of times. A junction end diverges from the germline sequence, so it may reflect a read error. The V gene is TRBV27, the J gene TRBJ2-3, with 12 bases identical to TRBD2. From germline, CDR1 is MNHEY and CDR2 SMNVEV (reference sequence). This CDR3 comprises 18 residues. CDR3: CASSFNSPTSGGTDPQYF. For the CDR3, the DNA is TGTGCCAGCAGTTTTAACTCTCCGACTAGCGGGGGAACAGATCCGCAGTATTTT.

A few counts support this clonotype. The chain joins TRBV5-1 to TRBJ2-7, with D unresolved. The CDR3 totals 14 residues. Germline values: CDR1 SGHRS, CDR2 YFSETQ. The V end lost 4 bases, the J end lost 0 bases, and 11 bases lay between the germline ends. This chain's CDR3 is CASSDGIDSYEQYF. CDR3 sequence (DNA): TGCGCCAGCAGCGACGGAATCGACTCCTACGAGCAGTACTTC.

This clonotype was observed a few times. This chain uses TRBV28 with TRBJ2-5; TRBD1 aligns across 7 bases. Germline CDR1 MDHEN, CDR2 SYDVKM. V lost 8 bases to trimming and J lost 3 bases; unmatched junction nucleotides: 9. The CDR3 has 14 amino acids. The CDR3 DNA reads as TGTGCCAGCGGTGACAGGGTGGGGGAAGAGACCCAGTACTTC. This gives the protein CASGDRVGEETQYF. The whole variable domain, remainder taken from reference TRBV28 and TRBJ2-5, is DVKVTQSSRYLVKRTGEKVFLECVQDMDHENMFWYRQDPGLGLRLIYFSYDVKMKEKGDIPEGYSVSREKKERFSLILESASTNQTSMYLCASGDRVGEETQYFGPGTRLLVL.

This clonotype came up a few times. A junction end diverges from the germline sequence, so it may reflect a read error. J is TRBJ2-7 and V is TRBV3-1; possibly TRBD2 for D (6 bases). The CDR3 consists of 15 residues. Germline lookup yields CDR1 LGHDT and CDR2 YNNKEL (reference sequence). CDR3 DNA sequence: TGTGCCGGCAGCCAAGCAGCGGGCTCCTCCTACGAGCAGTACTTC. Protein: CAGSQAAGSSYEQYF.

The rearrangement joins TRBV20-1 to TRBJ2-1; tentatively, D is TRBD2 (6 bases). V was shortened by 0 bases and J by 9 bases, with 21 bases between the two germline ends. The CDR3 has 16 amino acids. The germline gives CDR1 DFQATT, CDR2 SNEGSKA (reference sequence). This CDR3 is CSARDERAGPSGEQFF. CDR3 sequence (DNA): TGCAGTGCTAGAGATGAAAGAGCGGGCCCCTCAGGTGAGCAGTTCTTC.

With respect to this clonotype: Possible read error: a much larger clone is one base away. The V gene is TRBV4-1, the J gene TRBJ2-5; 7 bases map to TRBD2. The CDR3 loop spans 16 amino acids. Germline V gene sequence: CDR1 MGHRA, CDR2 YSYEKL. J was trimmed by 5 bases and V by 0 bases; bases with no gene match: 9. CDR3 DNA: TGCGCCAGCAGCCAAGACCCCAGCGGGGCATGTGAGACCCAGTACTTC. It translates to CASSQDPSGACETQYF.

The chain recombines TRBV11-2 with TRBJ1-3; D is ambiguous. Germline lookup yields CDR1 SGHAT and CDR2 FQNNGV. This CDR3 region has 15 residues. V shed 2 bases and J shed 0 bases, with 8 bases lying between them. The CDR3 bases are TGTGCCAGCAGCTTAAGCAGTTTCTCTGGAAACACCATATATTTT. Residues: CASSLSSFSGNTIYF.

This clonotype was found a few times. CDR3 DNA sequence: TGTGCCACCAGTGATGCACCGGGACTAGCGCCGGTAGGGTACAATGAGCAGTTCTTC. This sequence encodes CATSDAPGLAPVGYNEQFF. This rearrangement joins TRBV24-1 to TRBJ2-1; TRBD2 matches 10 bases. The V gene end was trimmed by 3 bases and the J gene end by 4 bases; junction bases not matched to a gene: 14. CDR3 size: 19 residues. Germline V gene sequence: CDR1 KGHDR, CDR2 SFDVKD.

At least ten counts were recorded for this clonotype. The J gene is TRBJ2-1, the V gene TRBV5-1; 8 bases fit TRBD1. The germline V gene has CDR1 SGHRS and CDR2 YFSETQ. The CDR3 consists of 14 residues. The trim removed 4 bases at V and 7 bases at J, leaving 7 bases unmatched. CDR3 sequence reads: CASSIGQGGNEQFF. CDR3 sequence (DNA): TGCGCCAGCAGCATAGGACAGGGCGGGAATGAGCAGTTCTTC.

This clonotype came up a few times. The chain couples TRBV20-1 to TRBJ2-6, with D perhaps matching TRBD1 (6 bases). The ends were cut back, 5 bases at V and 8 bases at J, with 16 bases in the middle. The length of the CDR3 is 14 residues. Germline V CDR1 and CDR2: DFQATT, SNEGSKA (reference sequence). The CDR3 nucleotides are TGCAGTGCTCCCGACAGGACCTGGACCAACGTCCTGACTTTC. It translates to CSAPDRTWTNVLTF.

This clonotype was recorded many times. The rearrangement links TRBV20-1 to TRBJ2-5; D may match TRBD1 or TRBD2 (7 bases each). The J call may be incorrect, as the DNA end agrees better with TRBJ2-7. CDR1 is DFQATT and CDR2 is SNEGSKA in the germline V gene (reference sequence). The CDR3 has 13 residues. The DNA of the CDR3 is TGCAGTGCTAGACAGGGGGGGTCTTTCGAGCAGTACTTC. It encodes CSARQGGSFEQYF.

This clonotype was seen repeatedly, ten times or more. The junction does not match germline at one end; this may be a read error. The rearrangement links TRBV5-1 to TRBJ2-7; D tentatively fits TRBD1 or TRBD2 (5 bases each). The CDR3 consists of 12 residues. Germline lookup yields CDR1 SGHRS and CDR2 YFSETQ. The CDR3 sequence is CASSIDSYEQYF. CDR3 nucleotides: TGTGCTAGCAGCATCGACAGCTACGAGCAGTACTTC.

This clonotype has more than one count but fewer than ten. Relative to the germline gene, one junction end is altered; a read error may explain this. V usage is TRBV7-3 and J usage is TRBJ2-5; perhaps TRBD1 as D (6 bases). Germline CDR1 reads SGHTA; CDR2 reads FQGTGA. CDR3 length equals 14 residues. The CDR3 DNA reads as TGTGCCGGCAGCCCCCAGGGGTACCAAGAGACCCAGTACTTC. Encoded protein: CAGSPQGYQETQYF.

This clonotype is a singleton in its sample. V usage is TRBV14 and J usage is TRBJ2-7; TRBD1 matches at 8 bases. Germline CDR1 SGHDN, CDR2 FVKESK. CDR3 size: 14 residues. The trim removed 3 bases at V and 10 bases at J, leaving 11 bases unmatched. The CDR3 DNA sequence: TGTGCCAGCAGCCATGGACAGGGAATTGGAACCCAGTACTTC. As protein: CASSHGQGIGTQYF.

CDR3 region: CSARPLQASSYNEQYF. The CDR3 coding sequence is TGCAGTGCTAGGCCATTACAGGCAAGCTCCTACAATGAGCAGTACTTC. The chain couples TRBV20-1 to TRBJ2-1; a possible D gene is TRBD1 (5 bases). The J call may be in error: the DNA end matches TRBJ2-7 better. The V gene's germline CDR1 is DFQATT and CDR2 SNEGSKA (reference sequence). CDR3 length: 16 residues.

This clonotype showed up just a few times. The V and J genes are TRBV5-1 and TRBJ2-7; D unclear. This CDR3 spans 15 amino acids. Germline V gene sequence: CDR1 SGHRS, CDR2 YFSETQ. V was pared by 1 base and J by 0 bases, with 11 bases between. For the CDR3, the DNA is TGCGCCAGCAGCTTGTCCGCAATGGGCTCCTACGAGCAGTACTTC. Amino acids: CASSLSAMGSYEQYF.

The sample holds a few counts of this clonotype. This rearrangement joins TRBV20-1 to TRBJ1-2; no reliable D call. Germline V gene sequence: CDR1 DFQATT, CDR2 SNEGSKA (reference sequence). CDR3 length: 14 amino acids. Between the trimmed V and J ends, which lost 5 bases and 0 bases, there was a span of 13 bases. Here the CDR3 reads CSASGRITNYGYTF. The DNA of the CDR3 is TGCAGTGCTTCAGGACGGATCACTAACTATGGCTACACCTTC.

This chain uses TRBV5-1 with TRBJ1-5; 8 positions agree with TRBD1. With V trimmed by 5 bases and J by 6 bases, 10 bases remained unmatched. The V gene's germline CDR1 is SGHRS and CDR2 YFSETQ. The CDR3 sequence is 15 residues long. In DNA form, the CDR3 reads TGCGCCAGCAGAGAGGGAGGGACAGGAGGTCAGCCCCAGCATTTT. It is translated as CASREGGTGGQPQHF.

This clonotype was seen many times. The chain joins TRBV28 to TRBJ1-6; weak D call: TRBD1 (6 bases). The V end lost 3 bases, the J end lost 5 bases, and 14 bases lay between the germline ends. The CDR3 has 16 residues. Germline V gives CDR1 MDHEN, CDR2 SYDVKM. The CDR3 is CASSLGGGRDNSPLHF. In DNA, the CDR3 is TGTGCCAGCAGTTTGGGGGGGGGGCGAGATAATTCACCCCTCCACTTT. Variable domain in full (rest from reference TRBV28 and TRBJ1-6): DVKVTQSSRYLVKRTGEKVFLECVQDMDHENMFWYRQDPGLGLRLIYFSYDVKMKEKGDIPEGYSVSREKKERFSLILESASTNQTSMYLCASSLGGGRDNSPLHFGNGTRLTVT.

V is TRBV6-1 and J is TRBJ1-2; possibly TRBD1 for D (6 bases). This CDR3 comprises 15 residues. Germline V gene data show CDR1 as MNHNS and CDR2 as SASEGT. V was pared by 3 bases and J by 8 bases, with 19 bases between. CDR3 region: CASSDLGRGVGGYTF. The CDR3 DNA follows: TGTGCCAGCAGTGATTTGGGCAGGGGAGTAGGAGGCTACACCTTC.

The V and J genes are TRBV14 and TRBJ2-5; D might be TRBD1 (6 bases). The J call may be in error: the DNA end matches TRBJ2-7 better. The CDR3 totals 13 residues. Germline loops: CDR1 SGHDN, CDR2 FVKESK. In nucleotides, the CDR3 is TGTGCCAGCAGCCAAGTTAGACAGGCCGAGCAGTACTTC. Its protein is CASSQVRQAEQYF.

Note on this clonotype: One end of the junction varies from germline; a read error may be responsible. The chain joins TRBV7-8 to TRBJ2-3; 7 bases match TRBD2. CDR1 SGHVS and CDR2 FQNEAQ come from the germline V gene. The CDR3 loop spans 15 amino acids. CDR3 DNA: TGCGCCAGCAGCCCTTGCGGGGGTTTCACAGATACGCAGTATTTT. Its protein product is CASSPCGGFTDTQYF.

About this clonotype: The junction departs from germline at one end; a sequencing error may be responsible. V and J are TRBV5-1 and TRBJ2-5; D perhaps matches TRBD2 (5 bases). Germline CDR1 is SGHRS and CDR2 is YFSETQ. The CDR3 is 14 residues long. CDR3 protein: CASSPGRAGETQYF. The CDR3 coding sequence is TGTGCCAGCAGCCCGGGTAGGGCGGGTGAGACCCAGTACTTC.

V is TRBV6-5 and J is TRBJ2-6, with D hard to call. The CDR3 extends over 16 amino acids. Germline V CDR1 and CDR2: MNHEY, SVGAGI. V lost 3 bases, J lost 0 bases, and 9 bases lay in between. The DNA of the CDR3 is TGTGCCAGCAGTTATACCGGGCGCTCTGGGGCCAACGTCCTGACTTTC. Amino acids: CASSYTGRSGANVLTF.

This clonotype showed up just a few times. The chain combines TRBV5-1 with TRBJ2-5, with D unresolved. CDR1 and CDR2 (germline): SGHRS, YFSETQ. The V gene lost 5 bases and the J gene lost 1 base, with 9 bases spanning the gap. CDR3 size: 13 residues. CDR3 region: CASSTITQETQYF. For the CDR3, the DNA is TGCGCCAGCAGTACAATAACCCAAGAGACCCAGTACTTC.

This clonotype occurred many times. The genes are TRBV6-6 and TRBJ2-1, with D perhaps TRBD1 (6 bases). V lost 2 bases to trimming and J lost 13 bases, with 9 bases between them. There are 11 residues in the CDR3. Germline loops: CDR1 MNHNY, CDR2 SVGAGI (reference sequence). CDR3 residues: CASSYGTLQFF. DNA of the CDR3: TGTGCCAGCAGTTACGGGACACTTCAGTTCTTC.